A selection of T cell receptor beta chains follows, all from one sample in a study of CD8 T cell repertoires and HIV-1 epitope variants. Assay: immunoSEQ multiplex PCR; the TCRdb copy retains only in-frame clones and omits some. This table holds approximately 5,000 clones, around 70% found once. These receptors lack a known antigen. The sample consisted of cultured CD8+ T cells derived from PBMCs. The receptors come from a male donor with HIV. The CDR3 runs from the conserved cysteine through the conserved F or W. D genes are given only for firm matches. The size of a clone is reported for some rows only, either as once, few or many, or as a class for expanded clones.

TRBJ2-5 | . | 17 | TRBD2 | TRBV5-4 | CASSPHTSGGPQETQYF | TGTGCCAGCAGCCCACACACTAGCGGGGGGCCCCAAGAGACCCAGTACTTC
TRBJ2-7 | . | 15 | TRBD1 | TRBV28 | CASRGTGGRTYEQYF | TGTGCCAGCAGGGGGACAGGGGGAAGAACCTACGAGCAGTACTTC
TRBJ2-2 | . | 19 | TRBD2 | TRBV27 | CASTLSIGLAGLKSGELFF | TGTGCCAGCACTCTCTCAATAGGACTAGCGGGACTAAAATCCGGGGAGCTGTTTTTT
TRBJ2-3 | once | 14 | . | TRBV5-1 | CASSHYGGGDTQYF | TGCGCCAGCAGCCACTACGGAGGTGGCGATACGCAGTATTTT
TRBJ2-7 | large | 16 | . | TRBV27 | CASSLSQGTLSYEQYF | TGTGCCAGCAGTTTATCACAGGGAACCCTCTCCTACGAGCAGTACTTC
TRBJ2-7 | . | 12 | . | TRBV29-1 | CSVVAGGYEQYF | TGCAGCGTTGTGGCAGGAGGGTACGAGCAGTACTTC
TRBJ2-1 | . | 16 | TRBD2 | TRBV28 | CASTPSWLADYNEQFF | TGTGCCAGCACCCCCTCATGGCTAGCGGATTACAATGAGCAGTTCTTC
TRBJ2-7 | . | 16 | TRBD1 | TRBV25-1 | CASSEYGTGGVYEQYF | TGTGCCAGCAGTGAATATGGGACAGGGGGTGTCTACGAGCAGTACTTC
TRBJ1-5 | . | 16 | TRBD1 | TRBV19 | CASDTGGWSSNQPQHF | TGTGCCAGTGATACAGGGGGCTGGTCTAGCAATCAGCCCCAGCATTTT
TRBJ2-3 | few | 17 | . | TRBV5-8 | CASSLASLGRGGDTQYF | TGTGCCAGCAGCTTGGCCAGTTTAGGTAGGGGGGGTGATACGCAGTATTTT
TRBJ2-3 | . | 15 | TRBD2 | TRBV4-2 | CASSQTSGSTDTQYF | TGTGCCAGCAGCCAGACTAGCGGCAGCACAGATACGCAGTATTTT
TRBJ1-4 | . | 15 | . | TRBV6-1 | CASSDREHSAKKLFF | TGTGCCAGCAGTGACAGGGAGCACTCTGCGAAAAAACTGTTTTTT
TRBJ1-2 | . | 15 | TRBD1 | TRBV5-6 | CASSLGGTGKMGYTF | TGTGCCAGCAGCTTGGGAGGGACAGGGAAAATGGGCTACACCTTC
TRBJ2-7 | once | 14 | TRBD1 | TRBV28 | CASSLQDRAYEQYF | TGTGCCAGCAGTTTACAGGACAGGGCTTACGAGCAGTACTTC
TRBJ2-5 | . | 16 | TRBD1 | TRBV10-3 | CAISDPGQGAGETQYF | TGTGCCATCAGTGACCCCGGACAGGGGGCCGGGGAGACCCAGTACTTC
TRBJ2-7 | . | 12 | . | TRBV12-5 | CASGPRLSEQYF | TGTGCTAGTGGTCCACGGTTGAGCGAGCAGTACTTC
TRBJ1-1 | . | 14 | . | TRBV7-2 | CASSFSATNTEAFF | TGTGCCAGCAGCTTCTCGGCGACAAACACTGAAGCTTTCTTT
TRBJ1-1 | . | 14 | TRBD1 | TRBV2 | CAKPGQGQNTEAFF | TGTGCCAAACCGGGACAGGGACAGAACACTGAAGCTTTCTTT
TRBJ2-5 | . | 14 | . | TRBV7-9 | CASSYGGLAETQYF | TGTGCCAGCAGCTATGGGGGACTTGCGGAGACCCAGTACTTC
TRBJ1-1 | . | 14 | . | TRBV4-1 | CASSQRGLNTEAFF | TGCGCCAGCAGCCAAAGGGGCTTGAACACTGAAGCTTTCTTT
TRBJ2-3 | once | 15 | . | TRBV2 | CASSEGPGRTDTQYF | TGTGCCAGCAGTGAGGGGCCAGGCCGCACAGATACGCAGTATTTT
TRBJ1-5 | few | 13 | . | TRBV18 | CASSPQGNQPQHF | TGTGCCAGCTCACCACAGGGAAATCAGCCCCAGCATTTT
TRBJ2-5 | . | 17 | TRBD2 | TRBV29-1 | CSVSGGTSGRAGETQYF | TGCAGCGTTTCAGGTGGGACTAGCGGGAGGGCCGGGGAGACCCAGTACTTC
TRBJ1-1 | once | 14 | TRBD1 | TRBV28 | CASSFGQENTEAFF | TGTGCCAGCAGTTTCGGACAGGAAAACACTGAAGCTTTCTTT
TRBJ1-1 | . | 13 | . | TRBV27 | CASSLPQGTEAFF | TGTGCCAGCAGTTTACCCCAGGGCACTGAAGCTTTCTTT
TRBJ1-2 | . | 13 | TRBD1 | TRBV5-1 | CASSLYQGADYTF | TGCGCCAGCAGCTTGTATCAGGGGGCCGACTACACCTTC
TRBJ1-3 | . | 14 | . | TRBV6-5 | CASRATLAGNTIYF | TGTGCCAGCAGGGCCACACTTGCTGGAAACACCATATATTTT
TRBJ2-6 | . | 12 | TRBD1 | TRBV11-1 | CASSYTGVLLTF | TGTGCCAGCAGCTACACAGGGGTCCTCCTGACTTTC
TRBJ1-4 | . | 15 | . | TRBV10-1 | CASSDGTSFSEKLFF | TGCGCCAGCAGTGATGGGACGTCTTTTTCGGAAAAACTGTTTTTT
TRBJ2-7 | . | 14 | . | TRBV19 | CASSIDREPYEQYF | TGTGCCAGTAGTATAGACAGAGAACCCTACGAGCAGTACTTC
TRBJ2-1 | . | 14 | TRBD2 | TRBV7-9 | CASSLTGLANEQFF | TGTGCCAGCAGCTTAACGGGACTAGCGAATGAGCAGTTCTTC
TRBJ2-5 | few | 16 | TRBD1 | TRBV6-6 | CASSQGQGAFSETQYF | TGTGCCAGCAGTCAGGGACAGGGGGCGTTTTCCGAGACCCAGTACTTC
TRBJ1-5 | . | 14 | . | TRBV10-2 | CASSEGWEGQPQHF | TGCGCCAGCAGTGAAGGCTGGGAGGGTCAGCCCCAGCATTTT
TRBJ2-2 | . | 16 | TRBD1 | TRBV7-7 | CASSRRTGGGSGELFF | TGTGCCAGCAGCCGAAGGACAGGGGGTGGGTCCGGGGAGCTGTTTTTT
TRBJ2-7 | medium-sized | 19 | TRBD2 | TRBV19 | CASSPPSGGHLFNSYEQYF | TGTGCCAGTAGTCCTCCTAGCGGGGGCCATCTCTTTAATTCCTACGAGCAGTACTTC
TRBJ1-2 | . | 15 | . | TRBV28 | CASSPKGLMIYGYTF | TGTGCCAGCAGCCCAAAAGGACTGATGATATATGGCTACACCTTC
TRBJ1-4 | . | 17 | . | TRBV7-9 | CASSPYLGARANEKLFF | TGTGCCAGCAGCCCTTACCTAGGGGCGCGGGCTAATGAAAAACTGTTTTTT
TRBJ1-5 | . | 12 | . | TRBV7-9 | CASSLSNQPQHF | TGTGCCAGCAGCTTAAGCAATCAGCCCCAGCATTTT
TRBJ2-2 | few | 16 | . | TRBV28 | CASSLVTTGRTGELFF | TGTGCCAGCAGTTTGGTGACAACAGGGCGCACCGGGGAGCTGTTTTTT
TRBJ2-3 | . | 13 | . | TRBV7-9 | CASSLGKGDTQYF | TGTGCCAGCAGCCTGGGGAAGGGGGATACGCAGTATTTT
TRBJ1-5 | few | 15 | TRBD1 | TRBV5-5 | CASSLDTGGGQPQHF | TGTGCCAGCAGCTTGGATACAGGGGGCGGCCAGCCCCAGCATTTT
TRBJ2-3 | . | 19 | . | TRBV7-9 | CASQLPTLLGGGCTDTQYF | TGTGCCAGCCAACTCCCAACCCTCTTGGGGGGCGGCTGCACAGATACGCAGTATTTT
TRBJ1-5 | . | 15 | . | TRBV28 | CASSLLGQPNQPQHF | TGTGCCAGCAGTTTATTGGGCCAGCCCAATCAGCCCCAGCATTTT
TRBJ2-6 | . | 16 | . | TRBV5-6 | CASSLPGSSGANVLTF | TGTGCCAGCAGCTTGCCAGGGAGCTCTGGGGCCAACGTCCTGACTTTC
TRBJ2-1 | few | 16 | TRBD2 | TRBV9 | CASSVEQAGFYNEQFF | TGTGCCAGCAGCGTAGAACAAGCGGGGTTCTACAATGAGCAGTTCTTC
TRBJ2-7 | . | 14 | . | TRBV27 | CASSLSWGDYEQYF | TGTGCCAGCAGTTTATCGTGGGGGGATTACGAGCAGTACTTC
TRBJ2-7 | . | 14 | . | TRBV29-1 | CSALGRRGLGEQYF | TGCAGCGCCCTCGGAAGAAGGGGTTTAGGCGAGCAGTACTTC
TRBJ2-2 | . | 17 | . | TRBV4-3 | CASSQVPFRGGAGELFF | TGCGCCAGCAGCCAAGTCCCCTTCCGAGGGGGAGCCGGGGAGCTGTTTTTT
TRBJ1-6 | few | 14 | . | TRBV10-3 | CAISEPDGGSPLHF | TGTGCCATCAGTGAGCCGGACGGCGGTTCACCCCTCCACTTT